Following are 27 T cell receptor beta chains from one sample sequenced in a study of cytomegalovirus exposure and HLA in healthy donors (dated by TCRdb to about 2017). Libraries were prepared through the immunoSEQ multiplex PCR assay. The multiplex PCR relied on a mix of 60 forward primers for TCR Vbeta segments and 13 reverse primers for TCR Jbeta segments. Not all clones reach the TCRdb copy of this immuneACCESS table, which keeps in-frame sequences only. Checked studies attribute under half of the gap to unresolved V genes and leave the rest unexplained. The sample has 55,000 to 80,000 clones on record. 2.7% of the sample rests with the top ten. Specimen: PBMCs. Every receptor here comes from a man aged 40-49 years in good health and CMV-seronegative.

The CDR3 is CASSQDTQTNQPQHF. The CDR3 nucleotides are TGCGCCAGCAGCCAAGATACGCAGACTAATCAGCCCCAGCATTTT. The genes are TRBV4-1 and TRBJ1-5, with D hard to call. The length of the CDR3 is 15 residues. V lost 0 bases, J lost 4 bases, and 10 bases lay in between. Germline V gene lookup returns CDR1 MGHRA and CDR2 YSYEKL.

The rearrangement uses TRBV5-1 and TRBJ1-6; 7 nucleotides align to TRBD1. This CDR3 has 15 amino acids. V gave up 6 bases and J gave up 10 bases; unmatched junction bases: 13. Germline CDR1 is SGHRS and CDR2 is YFSETQ. CDR3 sequence reads: CASTLDRAVGSPLHF. The CDR3 nucleotides read TGCGCCAGCACCCTTGACAGGGCGGTTGGATCACCCCTCCACTTT. Filled out from reference TRBV5-1 and TRBJ1-6, the complete variable domain reads KAGVTQTPRYLIKTRGQQVTLSCSPISGHRSVSWYQQTPGQGLQFLFEYFSETQRNKGNFPGRFSGRQFSNSRSEMNVSTLELGDSALYLCASTLDRAVGSPLHFGNGTRLTVT.

V and J are TRBV9 and TRBJ1-3; a possible D gene is TRBD1 (5 bases). The CDR3 is 16 residues long. CDR1 and CDR2 (germline): SGDLS, YYNGEE. V was clipped by 0 bases and J by 0 bases, with 10 bases between them. CDR3 sequence reads: CASSVASRDSGNTIYF. For the CDR3, the DNA is TGTGCCAGCAGCGTAGCTTCCAGGGACTCTGGAAACACCATATATTTT.

The V and J genes are TRBV30 and TRBJ1-3; D gene uncertain. CDR1 is GTSNPN and CDR2 is SVGIG in the germline V gene (reference sequence). Trimming removed 3 bases at V and 0 bases at J, with 21 bases between. The CDR3 is 18 amino acids. In DNA, the CDR3 is TGTGCCTGGAGCATCCTAGGCGGCCGATCCAGCTCTGGAAACACCATATATTTT. Residues: CAWSILGGRSSSGNTIYF.

The V call is TRBV30, the J call TRBJ1-2; D uncertain. This CDR3 comprises 13 residues. V lost 3 bases to trimming and J lost 4 bases, with 12 bases between them. Per the germline V gene, CDR1 is GTSNPN and CDR2 is SVGIG (reference sequence). DNA for the CDR3: TGTGCCTGGAGAGCGAGTAACTCCTATGGCTACACCTTC. This sequence encodes CAWRASNSYGYTF.

The chain links TRBV12-5 to TRBJ1-2; TRBD1 might be the D (6 bases). CDR1 is LGHNT, CDR2 FRNRAP, per germline. The CDR3 length is 14 residues. Trimming shortened V by 7 bases and J by 4 bases, and 16 bases separated the two germline ends. CDR3 in amino acids: CASDSLTGTYGYTF. CDR3 coding DNA: TGTGCTAGTGATTCCCTTACAGGGACCTATGGCTACACCTTC.

The chain recombines TRBV2 with TRBJ1-4, with D perhaps matching TRBD1 (5 bases). Trimming shortened V by 3 bases and J by 8 bases, and 7 bases separated the two germline ends. The CDR3 runs to 12 residues. The germline V gene encodes CDR1 SNHLY and CDR2 FYNNEI. The CDR3 coding sequence is TGTGCCAGCAGTGACAGGGAAGAAAAACTGTTTTTT. It encodes CASSDREEKLFF.

The gene calls are TRBV18 and TRBJ1-6; 7 bases are shared with TRBD1. This CDR3 is built from 17 residues. Germline-derived CDR1 and CDR2 are KGHSH and LQKENI. Germline trimming cut 2 bases from V and 7 bases from J; bases unmatched to any gene: 11. In DNA, the CDR3 is TGTGCCAGCTCACCAGGAAACAGGGGCCAAATGAATTCACCCCTCCACTTT. This translates into CASSPGNRGQMNSPLHF. The full variable domain, completed using reference TRBV18 and TRBJ1-6, is NAGVMQNPRHLVRRRGQEARLRCSPMKGHSHVYWYRQLPEEGLKFMVYLQKENIIDESGMPKERFSAEFPKEGPSILRIQQVVRGDSAAYFCASSPGNRGQMNSPLHFGNGTRLTVT.

The chain employs TRBV4-2 and TRBJ2-3; 11 bases match TRBD1. CDR1 and CDR2 (germline): LGHNA, YNFKEQ. The CDR3 has 18 residues. After removal of 1 base from V and 2 bases from J, the junction contained 8 bases not matched to a gene. As DNA, the CDR3 is TGTGCCAGCAGCCAAGTTGGAAGGACAGGGGGCAACACAGATACGCAGTATTTT. Translating gives CASSQVGRTGGNTDTQYF.

V gene TRBV23-1 combines with J gene TRBJ1-2, with 8 nucleotides matching TRBD1. TRBV23-1 is an open reading frame, and its role is uncertain. The CDR3 consists of 14 residues. V was pared by 4 bases and J by 5 bases, with 6 bases of the junction left unmatched. CDR3 in amino acids: CASSPRGLRYGYTF. The CDR3 coding sequence is TGCGCCAGCAGTCCCAGGGGGCTTAGGTATGGCTACACCTTC.

V and J are TRBV25-1 and TRBJ1-6, with D perhaps TRBD1 (6 bases). The CDR3 contains 16 residues. V was trimmed by 2 bases and J by 9 bases, leaving 17 bases between them. Germline lookup yields CDR1 MGHDK and CDR2 SYGVNS. The CDR3 loop reads CASSEVPQGKGSPLHF. The CDR3 DNA sequence: TGTGCCAGCAGTGAAGTTCCCCAGGGGAAGGGTTCACCCCTCCACTTT.

This chain connects TRBV29-1 to TRBJ2-2, with D possibly TRBD1 on 5 matching bases. This CDR3 spans 12 amino acids. Germline assignment: CDR1 SQVTM and CDR2 ANQGSEA. V was trimmed by 6 bases and J by 5 bases, leaving 10 bases between them. The CDR3 bases are TGCAGCGTCGGTCAGGGAACCGGGGAGCTGTTTTTT. This sequence encodes CSVGQGTGELFF.

This chain links TRBV6-5 with TRBJ1-6; a weak D match, TRBD1 (6 bases). Germline values: CDR1 MNHEY, CDR2 SVGAGI. Trimming left V 8 bases short and J 0 bases short, with 8 bases between. The CDR3 has 14 residues. The CDR3 sequence: CASLGGSYNSPLHF. CDR3 coding DNA: TGTGCCAGCCTAGGGGGCTCCTATAATTCACCCCTCCACTTT.

The chain has TRBV20-1 and TRBJ1-2; TRBD1 matches 9 bases. The length of the CDR3 is 11 residues. Germline CDR1 and CDR2: DFQATT and SNEGSKA (reference sequence). After removal of 6 bases from V and 4 bases from J, the junction contained 0 bases not matched to a gene. The CDR3 reads CSAQGAYGYTF. The DNA of the CDR3 is TGCAGTGCACAGGGGGCCTATGGCTACACCTTC.

The chain joins TRBV9 to TRBJ2-2, with a weak D call TRBD2 (6 bases). V was clipped by 6 bases and J by 2 bases, with 14 bases between them. This CDR3 region has 15 residues. Germline loops: CDR1 SGDLS, CDR2 YYNGEE. The CDR3 DNA is TGTGCCAGCACGCGGGACTCCCCAAACACCGGGGAGCTGTTTTTT. Translation gives CASTRDSPNTGELFF.

The CDR3 DNA reads TGTGCCAGCTCACCCCGTTTCGGGGGGGGGCGCGATGAGCAGTTCTTC. As protein: CASSPRFGGGRDEQFF. This chain connects TRBV18 to TRBJ2-1, with 8 bases lining up with TRBD2. CDR1 and CDR2 from the germline V gene are KGHSH and LQKENI. Unmatched junction bases numbered 12, after V lost 3 bases and J lost 8 bases. CDR3 length: 16 amino acids.

The V gene is TRBV30, the J gene TRBJ1-4, with D perhaps TRBD1 (6 bases). V lost 2 bases and J 4 bases, leaving 11 bases between the germline ends. CDR1 and CDR2 (germline): GTSNPN, SVGIG (reference sequence). The CDR3 has 14 residues. CDR3 residues: CAWSSGVFNEKLFF. The DNA for the CDR3 is TGTGCCTGGAGTTCAGGGGTGTTTAATGAAAAACTGTTTTTT.

The V gene is TRBV28, the J gene TRBJ2-1; 7 bases fit TRBD2. Germline assignment: CDR1 MDHEN and CDR2 SYDVKM. The J segment lost 3 bases and the V segment lost 4 bases, leaving 15 bases of the junction unmatched. The CDR3 extends over 18 amino acids. CDR3 sequence (DNA): TGTGCCAGCAGTTCACTAACCTCTGGACGGGGGGACTACAATGAGCAGTTCTTC. Its protein is CASSSLTSGRGDYNEQFF.

The rearrangement joins TRBV10-3 to TRBJ2-2, with TRBD2 matching over 16 bases. The trim removed 9 bases at V and 7 bases at J, leaving 11 bases unmatched. The CDR3 sequence is 17 residues long. Germline CDR1 and CDR2: ENHRY and SYGVKD. This CDR3 reads CAITGTSGGALNGELFF. CDR3 DNA sequence: TGTGCCATAACCGGGACTAGCGGGGGGGCTCTTAACGGGGAGCTGTTTTTT.

J is TRBJ2-5 and V is TRBV4-1; the match to TRBD2 covers 8 bases. The CDR3 sequence is 14 residues long. The germline CDR1 and CDR2 sequences are MGHRA and YSYEKL. The trim removed 4 bases at V and 4 bases at J, leaving 5 bases unmatched. CDR3 residues: CASSLRGGLETQYF. The DNA of the CDR3 is TGCGCCAGCAGCCTCCGCGGGGGGCTAGAGACCCAGTACTTC.

With respect to this clone: One end of the junction varies from germline; a read error may be responsible. V gene TRBV2 combines with J gene TRBJ1-6; 7 bases align to TRBD1. Per the germline V gene, CDR1 is SNHLY and CDR2 is FYNNEI. CDR3 length: 14 residues. This CDR3 is CASREGQDNSPLHF. DNA of the CDR3: TGTGCCAGCAGAGAAGGACAGGATAATTCACCCCTCCACTTT.

This chain connects TRBV5-4 to TRBJ2-7; TRBD2 aligns across 16 bases. Germline-derived CDR1 and CDR2 are SGHNT and YYREEE (reference sequence). CDR3 size: 16 residues. V was pared by 4 bases and J by 3 bases, with 4 bases of the junction left unmatched. Written as DNA, the CDR3 is TGTGCCAGCAGCATTGGGACTAGCGGGGGGGGCTACGAGCAGTACTTC. It is translated as CASSIGTSGGGYEQYF.

The rearrangement uses TRBV5-8 and TRBJ2-5; 9 bases match TRBD2. CDR1 and CDR2 from the germline V gene are SGHTS and YDEGEE. The CDR3 totals 17 residues. Trimming removed 0 bases from V and 6 bases from J; junction bases left unmatched: 12. The CDR3 nucleotides read TGTGCCAGCAGCTTGGTGCAGCGGGGGGCCCACGCCCAGACCCAGTACTTC. Residues: CASSLVQRGAHAQTQYF.

The genes are TRBV9 and TRBJ1-2; D is unclear. CDR1 and CDR2 from the germline V gene are SGDLS and YYNGEE. Deletions cut 5 bases from V and 0 bases from J, with 20 bases between. CDR3 length: 17 residues. The CDR3 loop reads CASSTGMQAVANYGYTF. CDR3 nucleotides: TGTGCCAGCAGTACCGGAATGCAGGCCGTGGCTAACTATGGCTACACCTTC.

V usage is TRBV30 and J usage is TRBJ1-5; D call uncertain. V shed 0 bases and J shed 1 base, with 10 bases lying between them. This CDR3 region has 15 residues. Per germline, CDR1 GTSNPN and CDR2 SVGIG (reference sequence). The CDR3 region is CAWSVRGMSNQPQHF. CDR3 coding DNA: TGTGCCTGGAGTGTACGGGGTATGAGCAATCAGCCCCAGCATTTT. Looking up the rest from reference TRBV30 and TRBJ1-5 gives the full variable domain: SQTIHQWPATLVQPVGSPLSLECTVEGTSNPNLYWYRQAAGRGLQLLFYSVGIGQISSEVPQNLSASRPQDRQFILSSKKLLLSDSGFYLCAWSVRGMSNQPQHFGDGTRLSIL.

V is TRBV6-6 and J is TRBJ2-7, with 10 positions matching TRBD2. Germline CDR1 reads MNHNY; CDR2 reads SVGAGI (reference sequence). This CDR3 has 14 amino acids. Losses at the gene ends were 2 bases for V and 4 bases for J; bases not matched to a gene: 2. The CDR3 coding sequence is TGTGCCAGCAGTTACGGGACTAGCGAATACGAGCAGTACTTC. This codes for CASSYGTSEYEQYF.

The J gene is TRBJ1-2, the V gene TRBV6-1; 9 bases line up with TRBD1. The V gene's germline CDR1 is MNHNS and CDR2 SASEGT. The V gene end was trimmed by 6 bases and the J gene end by 4 bases; junction bases not matched to a gene: 6. This CDR3 spans 14 amino acids. The CDR3 protein is CASSPGTGSYGYTF. The CDR3 DNA sequence: TGTGCCAGCAGCCCCGGGACAGGGTCCTATGGCTACACCTTC.